A selection of T cell receptor beta chains follows, all from one sample in a study of T cell responses to AZD1222 COVID-19 vaccine. This table comes from immunoSEQ multiplex PCR, and its TCRdb copy is limited to in-frame clones, with some not included. The sample contains about 120,000 clones, approximately 85% of which appear only once. The material sequenced was peripheral blood, taken on day 0 of AZD1222 vaccination. The receptors originated from an adult in good health. The CDR3 runs from the conserved cysteine through the conserved F or W. D genes are given only for firm matches.

TRBV3-1/TRBV3-2	-	CASRGNTNYEQYF
TRBV3-1/TRBV3-2	TRBD1	CASSQAGTAYGYTF
TRBV5-1	-	CASSLVGADNEQFF
TRBV9	TRBD2	CASSGLTSGRITGELFF
TRBV7-2	TRBD2	CASSLVGTSGSARYNEQFF
TRBV7-8	-	CASSFGASYEQYF
TRBV7-2	TRBD1	CASSLMQGAGNTEAFF
TRBV2	-	CARRSSDTQYF
TRBV27	-	CASSDYMIGGTTYEQYF
TRBV7-9	TRBD1	CASSAGLGTGDQPQHF
TRBV5-6	-	CASMRWGANYGYTF
TRBV5-5	-	CASSLLPAVNTEAFF
TRBV27	TRBD2	CASSLGLAGVGHEQFF
TRBV7-2	TRBD2	CASSSLGGGLTDTQYF
TRBV28	-	CATLTRQIHLNYGYTF
TRBV19	TRBD2	CASSIRRLAGDTDTQYF
TRBV13	-	CASSLGSNTGELFF
TRBV5-5	-	CASTSPGRINTEAFF
TRBV12-3/TRBV12-4	-	CASSVRETQYF
TRBV5-4	TRBD2	CASSLALAGEGTDTQYF
TRBV6-1	-	CASSDHGRTEAFF
TRBV6-5	-	CASRDARNQPQHF
TRBV24-1	-	CATSESDDYTEAFF
TRBV18	TRBD1	CASSPATGLNIQYF
TRBV7-8	TRBD1	CASSFGGTANTIYF
TRBV3-1/TRBV3-2	-	CASSQDRGAETQYF